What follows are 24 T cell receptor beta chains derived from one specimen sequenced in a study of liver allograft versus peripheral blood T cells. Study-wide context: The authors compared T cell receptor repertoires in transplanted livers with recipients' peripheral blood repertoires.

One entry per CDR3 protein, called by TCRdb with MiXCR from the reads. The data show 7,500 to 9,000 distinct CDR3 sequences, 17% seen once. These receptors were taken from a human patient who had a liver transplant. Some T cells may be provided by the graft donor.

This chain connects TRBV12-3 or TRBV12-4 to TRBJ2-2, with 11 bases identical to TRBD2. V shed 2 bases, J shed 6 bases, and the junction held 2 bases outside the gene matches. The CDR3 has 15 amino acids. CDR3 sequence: CASSLTSGSSGELFF. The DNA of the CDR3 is TGTGCCAGCAGTTTAACTAGCGGGAGTTCCGGGGAGCTGTTTTTT.

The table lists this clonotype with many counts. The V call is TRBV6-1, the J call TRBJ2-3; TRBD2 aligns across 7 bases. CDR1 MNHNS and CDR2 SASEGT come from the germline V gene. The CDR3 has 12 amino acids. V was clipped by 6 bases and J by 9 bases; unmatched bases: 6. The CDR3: CASSGGGGTQYF. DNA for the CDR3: TGTGCCAGCAGCGGCGGGGGTGGGACGCAGTATTTT.

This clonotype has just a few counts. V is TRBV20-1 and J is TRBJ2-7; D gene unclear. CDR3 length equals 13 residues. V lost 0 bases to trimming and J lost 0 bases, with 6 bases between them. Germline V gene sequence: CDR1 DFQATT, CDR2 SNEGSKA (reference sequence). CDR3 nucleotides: TGCAGTGCTAGAGAGGCCACCTCCTACGAGCAGTACTTC. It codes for CSAREATSYEQYF.

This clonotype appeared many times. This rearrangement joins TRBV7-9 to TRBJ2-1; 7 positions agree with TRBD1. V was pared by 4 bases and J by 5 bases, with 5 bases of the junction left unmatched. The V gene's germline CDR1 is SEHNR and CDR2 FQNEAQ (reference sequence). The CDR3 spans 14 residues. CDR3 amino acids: CASSWWDSNNEQFF. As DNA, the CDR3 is TGTGCCAGCAGCTGGTGGGACAGTAACAATGAGCAGTTCTTC.

CDR3 coding DNA: TGCGCCAGCAGTGGGACAGGGGCCTACCCTAGCACAGATACGCAGTATTTT. Translated, it gives CASSGTGAYPSTDTQYF. The chain recombines TRBV10-1 with TRBJ2-3; 9 nucleotides match TRBD1. The junction had 8 bases not matched to a gene; V was cut back by 4 bases and J by 0 bases. This CDR3 spans 17 amino acids. From germline, CDR1 is WNHNN and CDR2 SYGVQD (reference sequence).

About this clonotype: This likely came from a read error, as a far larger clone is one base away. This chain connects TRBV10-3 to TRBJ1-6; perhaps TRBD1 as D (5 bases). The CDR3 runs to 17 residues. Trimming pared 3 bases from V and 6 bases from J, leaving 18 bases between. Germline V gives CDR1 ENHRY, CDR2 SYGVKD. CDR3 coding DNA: TGTGCCATCAGTGAACATGTCCCGGGACTCATTAATTCACCCCTCCACTTT. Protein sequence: CAISEHVPGLINSPLHF.

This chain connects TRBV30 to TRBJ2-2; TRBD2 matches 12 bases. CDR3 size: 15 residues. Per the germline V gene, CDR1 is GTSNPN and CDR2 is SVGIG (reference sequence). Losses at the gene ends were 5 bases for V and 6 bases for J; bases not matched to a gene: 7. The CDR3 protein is CAWETSGRRSGELFF. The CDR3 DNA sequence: TGTGCCTGGGAGACTAGCGGGAGAAGGTCCGGGGAGCTGTTTTTT.

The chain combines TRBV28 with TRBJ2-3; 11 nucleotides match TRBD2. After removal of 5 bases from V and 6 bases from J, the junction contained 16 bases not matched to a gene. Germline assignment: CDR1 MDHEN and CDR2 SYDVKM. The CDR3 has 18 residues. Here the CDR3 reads CASSPPHPLAGGRDTQYF. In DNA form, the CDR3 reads TGTGCCAGCAGTCCCCCGCACCCTCTAGCGGGGGGTCGGGATACGCAGTATTTT.

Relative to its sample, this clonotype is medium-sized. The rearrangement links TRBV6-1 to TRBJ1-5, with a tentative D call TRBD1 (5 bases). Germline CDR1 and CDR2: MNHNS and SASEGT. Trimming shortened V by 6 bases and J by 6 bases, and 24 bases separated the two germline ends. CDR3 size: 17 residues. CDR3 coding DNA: TGTGCCAGCAGCGCCCCTCGGGGCCCAGTAGCCGGTCAGCCCCAGCATTTT. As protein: CASSAPRGPVAGQPQHF.

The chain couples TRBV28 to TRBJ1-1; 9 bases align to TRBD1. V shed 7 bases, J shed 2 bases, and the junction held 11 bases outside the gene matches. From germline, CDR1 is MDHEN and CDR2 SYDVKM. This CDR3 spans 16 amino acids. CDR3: CASNPWNRGPNTEAFF. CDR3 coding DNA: TGTGCCAGCAACCCATGGAACAGGGGGCCTAACACTGAAGCTTTCTTT.

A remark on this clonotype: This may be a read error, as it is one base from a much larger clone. CDR3 nucleotides: TGTGCCAGCACCGAGGGGGATGAGGAGACCCAGTACTTC. It yields the protein CASTEGDEETQYF. The V gene is TRBV6-1, the J gene TRBJ2-5, with TRBD1 as a possible D gene (6 bases). Germline V gene lookup returns CDR1 MNHNS and CDR2 SASEGT. The CDR3 covers 13 residues. The germline V and J ends were trimmed by 7 bases and 5 bases, with 14 bases remaining between them.

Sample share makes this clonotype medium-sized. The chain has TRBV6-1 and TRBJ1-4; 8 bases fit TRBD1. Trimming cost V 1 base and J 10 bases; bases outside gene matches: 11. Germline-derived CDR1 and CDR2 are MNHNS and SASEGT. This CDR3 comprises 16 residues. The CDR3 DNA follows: TGTGCCAGCAGTGAAGTCCTCGGGACAGGAGATGCAAAACTGTTTTTT. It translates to CASSEVLGTGDAKLFF.

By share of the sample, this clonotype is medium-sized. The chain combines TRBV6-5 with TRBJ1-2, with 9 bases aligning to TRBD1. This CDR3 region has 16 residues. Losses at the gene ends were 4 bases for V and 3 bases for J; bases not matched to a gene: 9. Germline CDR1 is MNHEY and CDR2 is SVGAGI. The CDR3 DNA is TGTGCCAGCAGTTCCTCGGGGGACAGGGCGGACTATGGCTACACCTTC. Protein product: CASSSSGDRADYGYTF.

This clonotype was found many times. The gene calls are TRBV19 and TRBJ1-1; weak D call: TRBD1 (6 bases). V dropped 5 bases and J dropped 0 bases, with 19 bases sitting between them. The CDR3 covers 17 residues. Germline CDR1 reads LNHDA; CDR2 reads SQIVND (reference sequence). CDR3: CASSPRTVLPVNTEAFF. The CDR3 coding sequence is TGTGCCAGTAGTCCTCGGACAGTCTTACCTGTGAACACTGAAGCTTTCTTT.

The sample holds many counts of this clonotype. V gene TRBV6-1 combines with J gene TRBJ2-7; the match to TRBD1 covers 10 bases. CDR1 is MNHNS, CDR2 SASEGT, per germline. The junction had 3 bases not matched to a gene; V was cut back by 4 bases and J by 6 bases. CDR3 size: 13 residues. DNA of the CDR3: TGTGCCAGCAGTGGGGACAGGGGAAGCGAGCAGTACTTC. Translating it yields CASSGDRGSEQYF.

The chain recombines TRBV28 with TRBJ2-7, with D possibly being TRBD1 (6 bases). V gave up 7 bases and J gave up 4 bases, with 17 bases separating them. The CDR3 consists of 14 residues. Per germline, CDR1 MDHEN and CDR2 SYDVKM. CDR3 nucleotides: TGTGCCAGCAACTCTCCCGGACAGCAGTACGAGCAGTACTTC. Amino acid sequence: CASNSPGQQYEQYF.

CDR3 sequence reads: CASRNSGTGTYEQYF. In nucleotides, the CDR3 is TGTGCCAGCAGAAATTCCGGGACAGGTACTTACGAGCAGTACTTC. The rearrangement uses TRBV12-3 or TRBV12-4 and TRBJ2-7; 8 positions match TRBD1. The J segment lost 4 bases and the V segment lost 6 bases, leaving 11 bases of the junction unmatched. The CDR3 consists of 15 residues.

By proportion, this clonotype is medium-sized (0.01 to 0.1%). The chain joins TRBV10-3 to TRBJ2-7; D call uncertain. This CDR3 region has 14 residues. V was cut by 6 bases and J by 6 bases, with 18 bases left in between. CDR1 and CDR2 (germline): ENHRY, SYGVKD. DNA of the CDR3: TGTGCCATCAGCGCTGGGGTGAACAGTGTCGAGCAGTACTTC. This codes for CAISAGVNSVEQYF.

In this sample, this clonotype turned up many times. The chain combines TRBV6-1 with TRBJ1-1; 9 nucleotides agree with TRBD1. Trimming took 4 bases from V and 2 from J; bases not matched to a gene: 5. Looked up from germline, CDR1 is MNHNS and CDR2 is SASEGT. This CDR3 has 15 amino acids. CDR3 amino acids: CASSARQGGNTEAFF. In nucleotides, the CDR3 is TGTGCCAGCAGTGCCAGACAGGGGGGAAACACTGAAGCTTTCTTT.

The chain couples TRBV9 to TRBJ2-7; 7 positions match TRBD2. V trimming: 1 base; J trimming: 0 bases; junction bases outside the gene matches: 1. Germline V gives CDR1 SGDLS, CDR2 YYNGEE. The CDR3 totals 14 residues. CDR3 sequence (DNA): TGTGCCAGCAGCGTAAGCGGGAACTCCTACGAGCAGTACTTC. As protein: CASSVSGNSYEQYF.

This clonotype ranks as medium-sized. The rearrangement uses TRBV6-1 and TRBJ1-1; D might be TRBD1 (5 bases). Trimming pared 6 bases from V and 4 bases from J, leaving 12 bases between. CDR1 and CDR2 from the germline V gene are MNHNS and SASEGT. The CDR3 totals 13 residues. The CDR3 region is CASRVPGPTEAFF. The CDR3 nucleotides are TGTGCCAGCAGAGTACCAGGGCCCACTGAAGCTTTCTTT.

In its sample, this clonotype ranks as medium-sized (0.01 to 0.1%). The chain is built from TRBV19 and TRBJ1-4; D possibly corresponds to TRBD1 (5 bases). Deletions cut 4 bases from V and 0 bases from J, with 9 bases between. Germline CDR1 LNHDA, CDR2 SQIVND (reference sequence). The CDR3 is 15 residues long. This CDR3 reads CASSTDTSTNEKLFF. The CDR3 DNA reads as TGTGCCAGTAGTACGGACACTTCAACTAATGAAAAACTGTTTTTT.

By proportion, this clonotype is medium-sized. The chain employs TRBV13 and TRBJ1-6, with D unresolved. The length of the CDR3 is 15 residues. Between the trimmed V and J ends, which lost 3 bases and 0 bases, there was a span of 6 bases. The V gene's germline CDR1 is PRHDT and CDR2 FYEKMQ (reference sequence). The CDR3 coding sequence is TGTGCCAGCAGCTTCCAGAGCTCCTATAATTCACCCCTCCACTTT. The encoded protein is CASSFQSSYNSPLHF.

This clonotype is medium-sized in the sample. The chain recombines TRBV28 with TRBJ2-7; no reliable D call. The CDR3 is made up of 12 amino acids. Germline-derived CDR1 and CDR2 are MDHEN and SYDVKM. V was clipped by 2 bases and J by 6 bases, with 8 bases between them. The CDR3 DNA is TGTGCCAGCAGTTTAGTAGGGTTCGAGCAGTACTTC. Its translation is CASSLVGFEQYF.